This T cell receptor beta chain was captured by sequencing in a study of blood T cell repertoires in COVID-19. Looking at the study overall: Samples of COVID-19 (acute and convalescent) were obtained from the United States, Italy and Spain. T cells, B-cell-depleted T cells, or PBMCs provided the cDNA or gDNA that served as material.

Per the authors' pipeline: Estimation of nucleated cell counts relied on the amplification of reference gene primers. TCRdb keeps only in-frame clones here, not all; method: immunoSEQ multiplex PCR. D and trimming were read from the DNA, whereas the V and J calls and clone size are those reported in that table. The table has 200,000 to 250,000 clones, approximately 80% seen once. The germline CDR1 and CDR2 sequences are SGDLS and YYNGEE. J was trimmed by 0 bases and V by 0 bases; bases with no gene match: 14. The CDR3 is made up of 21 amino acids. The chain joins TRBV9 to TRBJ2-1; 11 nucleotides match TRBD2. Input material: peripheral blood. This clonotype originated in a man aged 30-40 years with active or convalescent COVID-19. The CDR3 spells CASSVALGVGLAASSYNEQFF. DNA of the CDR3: TGTGCCAGCAGCGTAGCTCTTGGTGTGGGACTAGCGGCTAGCTCCTACAATGAGCAGTTCTTC.